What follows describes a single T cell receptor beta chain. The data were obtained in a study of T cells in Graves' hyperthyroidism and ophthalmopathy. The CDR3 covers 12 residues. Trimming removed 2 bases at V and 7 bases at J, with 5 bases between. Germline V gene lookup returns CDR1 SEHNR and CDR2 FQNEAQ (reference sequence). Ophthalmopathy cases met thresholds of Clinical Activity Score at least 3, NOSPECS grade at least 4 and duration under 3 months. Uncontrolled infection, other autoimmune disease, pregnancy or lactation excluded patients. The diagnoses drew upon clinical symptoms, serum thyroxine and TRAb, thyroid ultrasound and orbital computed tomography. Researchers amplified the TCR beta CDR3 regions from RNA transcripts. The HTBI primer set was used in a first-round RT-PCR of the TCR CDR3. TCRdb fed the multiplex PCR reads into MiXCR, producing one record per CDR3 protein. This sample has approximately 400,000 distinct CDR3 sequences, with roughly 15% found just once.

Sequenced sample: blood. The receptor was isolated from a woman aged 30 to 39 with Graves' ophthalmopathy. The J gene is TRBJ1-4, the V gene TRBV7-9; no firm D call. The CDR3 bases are TGTGCCAGCAGCTTAATGGGTGAAAAACTGTTTTTT. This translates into CASSLMGEKLFF.